This is a list of T cell receptor beta chains from one sample in a study of shared clonotypes between healthy human individuals. Measured with immunoSEQ multiplex PCR; TCRdb has only the in-frame clones, and not every one. The table has hundreds of thousands of clones, about two thirds seen once; the top ten hold around 1.8%. Sequenced sample: memory CD4+ T cells sorted from blood. These receptors all stem from a woman aged 25-40 years in good health. Each CDR3 is given with its conserved first and last residue. The order of the fields is CDR3 protein, CDR3 DNA, J gene, clone size, D gene, V gene. A D gene is named only where the DNA matches it firmly. Some rows mark clone size as missing; the rest say once, few, many or name a class of expanded clone.

cdr3_aa: CASSFGQSKQYF; cdr3_nt: TGTGCCAGCAGCTTCGGACAGTCGAAGCAGTACTTC; j_call: TRBJ2-7; clone_size: -; d_call: -; v_call: TRBV7-2
cdr3_aa: CASTLTGLAGGLSYNEQFF; cdr3_nt: TGTGCCAGCACCTTAACGGGGCTAGCGGGAGGTCTGTCCTACAATGAGCAGTTCTTC; j_call: TRBJ2-1; clone_size: -; d_call: TRBD2; v_call: TRBV27
cdr3_aa: CASSHPGLAGDTGELFF; cdr3_nt: TGTGCCAGCAGCCACCCGGGACTAGCGGGAGACACCGGGGAGCTGTTTTTT; j_call: TRBJ2-2; clone_size: -; d_call: TRBD2; v_call: TRBV14
cdr3_aa: CASSPWGALGNTIYF; cdr3_nt: TGTGCCAGCAGTCCTTGGGGGGCCCTCGGAAACACCATATATTTT; j_call: TRBJ1-3; clone_size: once; d_call: -; v_call: TRBV6-5
cdr3_aa: CASSQGAGEETQYF; cdr3_nt: TGTGCCAGCTCACAAGGGGCGGGAGAAGAGACCCAGTACTTC; j_call: TRBJ2-5; clone_size: -; d_call: TRBD2; v_call: TRBV18
cdr3_aa: CASSIAKTSYEQYF; cdr3_nt: TGTGCCAGTAGTATAGCTAAGACCTCCTACGAGCAGTACTTC; j_call: TRBJ2-7; clone_size: -; d_call: -; v_call: TRBV19
cdr3_aa: CASSELGRDRAPQETQYF; cdr3_nt: TGTGCCAGCAGTGAATTGGGGAGGGACAGGGCACCTCAAGAGACCCAGTACTTC; j_call: TRBJ2-5; clone_size: -; d_call: TRBD1; v_call: TRBV25-1
cdr3_aa: CASSQTNSNQPQHF; cdr3_nt: TGTGCCAGCAGCCAAACTAATAGCAATCAGCCCCAGCATTTT; j_call: TRBJ1-5; clone_size: few; d_call: -; v_call: TRBV16
cdr3_aa: CASSPRGARWGYTF; cdr3_nt: TGTGCCAGCAGTCCCCGTGGGGCGAGGTGGGGCTACACCTTC; j_call: TRBJ1-2; clone_size: -; d_call: -; v_call: TRBV27
cdr3_aa: CAISVDNSPLHF; cdr3_nt: TGTGCCATCAGTGTTGATAATTCACCCCTCCACTTT; j_call: TRBJ1-6; clone_size: many; d_call: -; v_call: TRBV10-3
cdr3_aa: CSVSDTGSTDTQYF; cdr3_nt: TGCAGCGTTTCGGACACGGGAAGCACAGATACGCAGTATTTT; j_call: TRBJ2-3; clone_size: -; d_call: -; v_call: TRBV29-1
cdr3_aa: CASSRGTNSYNEQFF; cdr3_nt: TGTGCCAGCAGCCGGGGGACTAACTCCTACAATGAGCAGTTCTTC; j_call: TRBJ2-1; clone_size: -; d_call: TRBD2; v_call: TRBV5-4
cdr3_aa: CASSNSFWAGEGYEQYF; cdr3_nt: TGTGCCAGCAGTAACTCGTTCTGGGCAGGGGAGGGCTACGAGCAGTACTTC; j_call: TRBJ2-7; clone_size: once; d_call: -; v_call: TRBV28
cdr3_aa: CASSALGTGGGYTF; cdr3_nt: TGTGCCAGCAGTGCGCTAGGGACAGGTGGGGGCTACACCTTC; j_call: TRBJ1-2; clone_size: many; d_call: TRBD1; v_call: TRBV25-1
cdr3_aa: CASSNQGSYEQYF; cdr3_nt: TGTGCCAGCAGCAACCAGGGGTCGTACGAGCAGTACTTC; j_call: TRBJ2-7; clone_size: -; d_call: -; v_call: TRBV11-2
cdr3_aa: CASSQDMDGNYGYTF; cdr3_nt: TGCGCCAGCAGCCAAGATATGGACGGGAACTATGGCTACACCTTC; j_call: TRBJ1-2; clone_size: -; d_call: -; v_call: TRBV4-1
cdr3_aa: CASSLGQGLSGANVLTF; cdr3_nt: TGTGCCAGCAGCCTCGGACAGGGATTATCTGGGGCCAACGTCCTGACTTTC; j_call: TRBJ2-6; clone_size: -; d_call: TRBD1; v_call: TRBV11-3
cdr3_aa: CASSLVLADTQYF; cdr3_nt: TGTGCCAGCAGCTTAGTGCTGGCAGATACGCAGTATTTT; j_call: TRBJ2-3; clone_size: few; d_call: -; v_call: TRBV7-2
cdr3_aa: CASSPPEAGGVDTQYF; cdr3_nt: TGTGCCAGCAGCCCCCCGGAAGCGGGAGGCGTAGATACGCAGTATTTT; j_call: TRBJ2-3; clone_size: -; d_call: TRBD2; v_call: TRBV7-9
cdr3_aa: CASGTSGYNEQFF; cdr3_nt: TGTGCCTCCGGGACTAGCGGTTACAATGAGCAGTTCTTC; j_call: TRBJ2-1; clone_size: -; d_call: TRBD2; v_call: TRBV6-5
cdr3_aa: CASIGYEDEKLFF; cdr3_nt: TGTGCCAGTATCGGATATGAGGATGAAAAACTGTTTTTT; j_call: TRBJ1-4; clone_size: -; d_call: -; v_call: TRBV19
cdr3_aa: CASSLDEWGQPGTGELFF; cdr3_nt: TGTGCCAGCAGCTTAGATGAATGGGGACAACCGGGGACCGGGGAGCTGTTTTTT; j_call: TRBJ2-2; clone_size: -; d_call: -; v_call: TRBV11-3
cdr3_aa: CASSLWGDRAGQYF; cdr3_nt: TGTGCCAGCAGTTTGTGGGGGGACAGGGCTGGGCAGTATTTT; j_call: TRBJ2-3; clone_size: -; d_call: TRBD1; v_call: TRBV28
cdr3_aa: CASSPRQGNNEKLFF; cdr3_nt: TGTGCCAGCTCGCCGAGACAGGGAAATAATGAAAAACTGTTTTTT; j_call: TRBJ1-4; clone_size: -; d_call: TRBD1; v_call: TRBV18
cdr3_aa: CASSFSGTDTQYF; cdr3_nt: TGTGCCAGCAGCTTCAGCGGGACCGATACGCAGTATTTT; j_call: TRBJ2-3; clone_size: -; d_call: TRBD2; v_call: TRBV7-3
cdr3_aa: CASSPGQLMNTEAFF; cdr3_nt: TGTGCCAGCTCACCCGGACAGTTAATGAACACTGAAGCTTTCTTT; j_call: TRBJ1-1; clone_size: -; d_call: -; v_call: TRBV18
cdr3_aa: CASTPTGDYGYTF; cdr3_nt: TGTGCCAGCACCCCCACAGGGGACTATGGCTACACCTTC; j_call: TRBJ1-2; clone_size: -; d_call: TRBD1; v_call: TRBV6-6
cdr3_aa: CASSLGLAGESSYEQYF; cdr3_nt: TGTGCCAGCAGTCTTGGACTAGCGGGGGAGAGCTCCTACGAGCAGTACTTC; j_call: TRBJ2-7; clone_size: once; d_call: TRBD2; v_call: TRBV7-6
cdr3_aa: CASGAIRTGDGYTF; cdr3_nt: TGTGCCAGTGGGGCAATCAGGACAGGTGATGGCTACACCTTC; j_call: TRBJ1-2; clone_size: few; d_call: TRBD1; v_call: TRBV2
cdr3_aa: CASSPTNMNTEAFF; cdr3_nt: TGTGCCAGCTCACCAACAAATATGAACACTGAAGCTTTCTTT; j_call: TRBJ1-1; clone_size: few; d_call: -; v_call: TRBV18
cdr3_aa: CASSLHGGIGEQYF; cdr3_nt: TGTGCCAGCAGTCTACATGGCGGGATTGGCGAGCAGTACTTC; j_call: TRBJ2-7; clone_size: -; d_call: -; v_call: TRBV28
cdr3_aa: CASSEYSGGNNEQFF; cdr3_nt: TGTGCCAGCAGTGAATACAGCGGTGGCAACAATGAGCAGTTCTTC; j_call: TRBJ2-1; clone_size: -; d_call: -; v_call: TRBV25-1
cdr3_aa: CASSSTGSVMNTEAFF; cdr3_nt: TGTGCCAGCAGCTCGACGGGAAGTGTGATGAACACTGAAGCTTTCTTT; j_call: TRBJ1-1; clone_size: -; d_call: -; v_call: TRBV7-2
cdr3_aa: CASSHQLSGYEQYF; cdr3_nt: TGCGCCAGCAGCCACCAGCTTAGCGGCTACGAGCAGTACTTC; j_call: TRBJ2-7; clone_size: -; d_call: -; v_call: TRBV4-1
cdr3_aa: CASSTPGHNTGELFF; cdr3_nt: TGTGCCAGCAGCACACCGGGACATAACACCGGGGAGCTGTTTTTT; j_call: TRBJ2-2; clone_size: -; d_call: -; v_call: TRBV7-9
cdr3_aa: CASSLVGSGGFNQPQHF; cdr3_nt: TGTGCCAGCAGCTTAGTGGGGAGCGGGGGATTTAATCAGCCCCAGCATTTT; j_call: TRBJ1-5; clone_size: -; d_call: -; v_call: TRBV7-9
cdr3_aa: CASRVQAGKGEQYF; cdr3_nt: TGTGCCAGTAGGGTACAGGCTGGCAAAGGGGAGCAGTACTTC; j_call: TRBJ2-7; clone_size: -; d_call: -; v_call: TRBV19
cdr3_aa: CASSLDISSYNEQFF; cdr3_nt: TGTGCCAGCAGCTTAGACATCAGCTCCTACAATGAGCAGTTCTTC; j_call: TRBJ2-1; clone_size: -; d_call: -; v_call: TRBV28
cdr3_aa: CASSSPGTLQFF; cdr3_nt: TGTGCCAGCAGTAGTCCCGGGACTTTACAGTTCTTC; j_call: TRBJ2-1; clone_size: -; d_call: -; v_call: TRBV28
cdr3_aa: CASSWAGAQPQHF; cdr3_nt: TGTGCCAGCAGTTGGGCGGGGGCTCAGCCCCAGCATTTT; j_call: TRBJ1-5; clone_size: -; d_call: -; v_call: TRBV28
cdr3_aa: CASSSKTSGSVNEQFF; cdr3_nt: TGTGCCAGCAGTTCCAAAACTAGCGGGAGTGTAAATGAGCAGTTCTTC; j_call: TRBJ2-1; clone_size: -; d_call: TRBD2; v_call: TRBV6-6
cdr3_aa: CASSFPGQGAGEQYF; cdr3_nt: TGTGCCAGCAGCTTTCCGGGACAGGGGGCTGGAGAGCAGTACTTC; j_call: TRBJ2-7; clone_size: -; d_call: TRBD1; v_call: TRBV7-9
cdr3_aa: CASSPDRGRNQPQHF; cdr3_nt: TGTGCCAGCAGCCCGGACAGGGGGCGGAATCAGCCCCAGCATTTT; j_call: TRBJ1-5; clone_size: few; d_call: TRBD1; v_call: TRBV5-4
cdr3_aa: CASSLFRDSPTDTQYF; cdr3_nt: TGTGCCAGCAGCTTATTCCGGGACAGTCCCACAGATACGCAGTATTTT; j_call: TRBJ2-3; clone_size: -; d_call: TRBD1; v_call: TRBV7-6
cdr3_aa: CASSRTGSRNSAKNIQYF; cdr3_nt: TGTGCCAGTAGTAGGACAGGGAGTAGAAACTCAGCCAAAAACATTCAGTACTTC; j_call: TRBJ2-4; clone_size: -; d_call: TRBD1; v_call: TRBV19
cdr3_aa: CASRRAGYGYTF; cdr3_nt: TGTGCCAGCAGAAGGGCGGGCTATGGCTACACCTTC; j_call: TRBJ1-2; clone_size: -; d_call: -; v_call: TRBV28
cdr3_aa: CASSIPWGGSTEAFF; cdr3_nt: TGTGCCAGCAGCATCCCCTGGGGGGGGAGCACTGAAGCTTTCTTT; j_call: TRBJ1-1; clone_size: -; d_call: -; v_call: TRBV28
cdr3_aa: CASSYAGTYGYTF; cdr3_nt: TGTGCCAGCAGTTACGCGGGTACCTATGGCTACACCTTC; j_call: TRBJ1-2; clone_size: -; d_call: -; v_call: TRBV6-5
cdr3_aa: CASSQVLRGRADEQFF; cdr3_nt: TGCGCCAGCAGCCAAGTACTACGCGGGAGGGCCGATGAGCAGTTCTTC; j_call: TRBJ2-1; clone_size: -; d_call: TRBD2; v_call: TRBV4-1
cdr3_aa: CAISEPVGTQRNEQFF; cdr3_nt: TGTGCCATCAGTGAGCCGGTTGGCACCCAGAGGAATGAGCAGTTCTTC; j_call: TRBJ2-1; clone_size: -; d_call: -; v_call: TRBV10-3